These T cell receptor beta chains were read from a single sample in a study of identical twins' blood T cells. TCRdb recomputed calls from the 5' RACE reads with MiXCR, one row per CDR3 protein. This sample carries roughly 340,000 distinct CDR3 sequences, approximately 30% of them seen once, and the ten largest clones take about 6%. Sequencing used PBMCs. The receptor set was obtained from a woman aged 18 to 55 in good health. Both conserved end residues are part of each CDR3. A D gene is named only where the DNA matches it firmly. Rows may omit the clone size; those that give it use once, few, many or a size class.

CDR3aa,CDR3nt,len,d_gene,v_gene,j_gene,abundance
CASSPLILRGRWDQPQHF,TGTGCCAGCAGCCCCCTCATCCTACGGGGACGTTGGGATCAGCCCCAGCATTTT,18,-,TRBV7-6,TRBJ1-5,-
CSARVSGAGNQPQHF,TGCAGTGCTAGAGTCTCGGGGGCAGGAAATCAGCCCCAGCATTTT,15,-,TRBV20-1,TRBJ1-5,-
CASSQSSGTHTEAFF,TGCGCCAGCAGTCAATCTTCCGGGACACACACTGAAGCTTTCTTT,15,-,TRBV23-1,TRBJ1-1,-
CASSQDPATNEKLFF,TGTGCCAGCAGCCAAGATCCAGCAACTAATGAAAAACTGTTTTTT,15,-,TRBV3-1,TRBJ1-4,-
CSAKTDAIGEAFF,TGCAGTGCGAAGACCGACGCCATCGGAGAAGCTTTCTTT,13,-,TRBV20-1,TRBJ1-1,many
CASSYSGLATDEQFF,TGTGCCAGCAGTTACTCTGGACTAGCGACCGATGAGCAGTTCTTC,15,TRBD2,TRBV6-5,TRBJ2-1,few
CSAIGGAGNTIYF,TGCAGTGCTATCGGAGGGGCTGGAAACACCATATATTTT,13,-,TRBV20-1,TRBJ1-3,once
CSVQGAYPEAFF,TGCAGCGTACAGGGGGCTTACCCTGAAGCTTTCTTT,12,TRBD1,TRBV29-1,TRBJ1-1,-
CSARDASAGYTGELFF,TGCAGTGCTAGAGATGCATCGGCAGGTTACACCGGGGAGCTGTTTTTT,16,-,TRBV20-1,TRBJ2-2,-
CSSKREGNTGELFF,TGCAGTTCCAAACGGGAGGGGAACACCGGGGAGCTGTTTTTT,14,TRBD2,TRBV20-1,TRBJ2-2,many
CSVVRGTGGEQYF,TGCAGCGTTGTAAGAGGGACAGGGGGCGAGCAGTACTTC,13,TRBD1,TRBV29-1,TRBJ2-7,few
CASVSGQSYEQYF,TGTGCCAGCGTCTCGGGACAGTCCTACGAGCAGTACTTC,13,TRBD1,TRBV28,TRBJ2-7,few
CAGTLLRYKQYF,TGTGCCGGCACCCTACTGCGCTACAAGCAGTACTTC,12,-,TRBV25-1,TRBJ2-7,-
CSAREQVEDTF,TGCAGTGCTAGAGAGCAGGTAGAGGACACCTTC,11,-,TRBV20-1,TRBJ1-2,-
CSVGIFGGNEQFF,TGCAGCGTAGGGATATTCGGGGGCAATGAGCAGTTCTTC,13,-,TRBV29-1,TRBJ2-1,few
CASSQSETQHF,TGTGCCAGCAGCCAGAGTGAGACCCAGCACTTC,11,-,TRBV12-3/TRBV12-4,TRBJ2-5,-
CASSLGRGLNTEAFF,TGTGCCAGCAGCTTAGGGCGGGGGCTAAACACTGAAGCTTTCTTT,15,-,TRBV11-2,TRBJ1-1,-
CSVYGTGSSYNEQFF,TGCAGCGTTTACGGGACAGGGAGCTCCTACAATGAGCAGTTCTTC,15,TRBD1,TRBV29-1,TRBJ2-1,-
CASSYTATSGIINEQFF,TGTGCCAGCAGTTACACTGCGACTAGCGGGATTATCAATGAGCAGTTCTTC,17,TRBD2,TRBV6-2/TRBV6-3,TRBJ2-1,-
CAGDGGSSDTQYF,TGTGCCGGAGACGGTGGAAGCTCAGATACGCAGTATTTT,13,-,TRBV6-2/TRBV6-3,TRBJ2-3,few
CASSLYPDPTSGTGELFF,TGTGCCAGCAGCTTATATCCAGACCCGACTAGCGGCACCGGGGAGCTGTTTTTT,18,TRBD2,TRBV7-8,TRBJ2-2,-
CASTQTRREDPNEQFF,TGTGCCAGTACCCAAACGAGGCGGGAGGACCCAAATGAGCAGTTCTTC,16,TRBD2,TRBV19,TRBJ2-1,-
CSAPRGGLNQPQHF,TGCAGTGCCCCCCGCGGGGGACTCAATCAGCCCCAGCATTTT,14,-,TRBV20-1,TRBJ1-5,-
CASWDRNTGELFF,TGTGCCAGCTGGGACAGGAACACCGGGGAGCTGTTTTTT,13,TRBD1,TRBV27,TRBJ2-2,many
CSATLTSGGNEQFF,TGCAGTGCTACCCTTACTAGCGGAGGCAATGAGCAGTTCTTC,14,TRBD2,TRBV20-1,TRBJ2-1,few
CASSKAGHSTDTQYF,TGTGCCAGCAGCAAAGCTGGACATAGCACAGATACGCAGTATTTT,15,-,TRBV7-2,TRBJ2-3,few
CASSPTDNYGYTF,TGCGCCAGCAGCCCGACAGATAACTATGGCTACACCTTC,13,-,TRBV5-1,TRBJ1-2,-
CSASQSSGDTEAFF,TGCAGTGCAAGTCAAAGCTCGGGGGACACTGAAGCTTTCTTT,14,-,TRBV20-1,TRBJ1-1,few
CSALIPGGNEQFF,TGCAGTGCCCTTATCCCCGGGGGGAATGAGCAGTTCTTC,13,TRBD2,TRBV20-1,TRBJ2-1,-